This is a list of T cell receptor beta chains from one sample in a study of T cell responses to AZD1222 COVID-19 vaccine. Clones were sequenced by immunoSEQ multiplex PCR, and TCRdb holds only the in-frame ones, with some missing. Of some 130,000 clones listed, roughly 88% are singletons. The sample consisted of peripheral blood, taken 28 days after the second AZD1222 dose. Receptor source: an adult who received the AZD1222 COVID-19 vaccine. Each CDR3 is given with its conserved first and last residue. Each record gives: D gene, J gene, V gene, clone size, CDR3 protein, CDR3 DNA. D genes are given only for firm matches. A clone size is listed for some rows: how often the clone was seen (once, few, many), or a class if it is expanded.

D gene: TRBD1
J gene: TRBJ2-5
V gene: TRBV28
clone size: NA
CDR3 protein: CASSLGGQGMETQYF
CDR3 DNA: TGTGCCAGCAGTTTAGGAGGACAGGGGATGGAGACCCAGTACTTC

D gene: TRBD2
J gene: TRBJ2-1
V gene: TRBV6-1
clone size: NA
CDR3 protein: CASSERIAGAFGNEQFF
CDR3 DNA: TGTGCCAGCAGTGAACGGATAGCGGGAGCCTTTGGCAATGAGCAGTTCTTC

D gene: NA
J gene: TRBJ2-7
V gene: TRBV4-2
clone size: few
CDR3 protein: CASSQERAYEQYF
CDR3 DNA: TGTGCCAGCAGCCAAGAGAGAGCCTACGAGCAGTACTTC

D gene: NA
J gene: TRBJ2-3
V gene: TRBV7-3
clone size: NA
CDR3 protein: CASSLEVPRGDEADTQYF
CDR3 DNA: TGTGCCAGCAGCTTAGAGGTCCCCAGGGGGGACGAGGCAGATACGCAGTATTTT

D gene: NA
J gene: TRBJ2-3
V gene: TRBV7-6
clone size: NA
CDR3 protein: CASSLDQGGTDTQYF
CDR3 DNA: TGTGCCAGCAGCCTAGATCAAGGCGGCACAGATACGCAGTATTTT

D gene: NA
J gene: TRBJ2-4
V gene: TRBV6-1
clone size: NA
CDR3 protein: CASSESSADKNIQYF
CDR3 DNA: TGTGCCAGCAGTGAAAGCTCGGCGGACAAGAACATTCAGTACTTC

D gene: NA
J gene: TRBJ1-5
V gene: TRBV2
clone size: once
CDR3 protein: CASSGVDGQPQHF
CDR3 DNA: TGTGCCAGCAGTGGAGTGGACGGACAGCCCCAGCATTTT

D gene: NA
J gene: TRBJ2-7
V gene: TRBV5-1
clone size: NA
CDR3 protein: CASSLIGGAEEQYF
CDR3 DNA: TGCGCCAGCAGCTTGATAGGGGGGGCCGAGGAGCAGTACTTC

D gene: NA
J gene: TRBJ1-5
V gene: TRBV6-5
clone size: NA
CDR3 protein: CASRRNGQQYQPQHF
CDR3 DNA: TGTGCCAGCAGGAGAAATGGACAGCAATATCAGCCCCAGCATTTT

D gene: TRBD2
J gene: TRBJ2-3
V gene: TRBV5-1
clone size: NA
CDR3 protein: CASSLGLAGADTQYF
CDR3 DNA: TGCGCCAGCAGCTTGGGGCTAGCGGGAGCAGATACGCAGTATTTT

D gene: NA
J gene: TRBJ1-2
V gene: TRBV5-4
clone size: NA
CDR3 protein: CASSYREIKLPRYGYTF
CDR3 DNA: TGTGCCAGCAGCTACCGGGAAATAAAGCTTCCACGGTATGGCTACACCTTC

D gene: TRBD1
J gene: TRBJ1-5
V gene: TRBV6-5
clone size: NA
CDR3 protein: CASRGDRASNQPQHF
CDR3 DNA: TGTGCCAGCAGGGGTGACAGGGCCTCCAATCAGCCCCAGCATTTT

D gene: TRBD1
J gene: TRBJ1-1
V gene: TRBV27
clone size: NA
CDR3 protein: CASSQRTGNTEAFF
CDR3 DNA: TGTGCCAGCAGCCAACGGACAGGGAACACTGAAGCTTTCTTT

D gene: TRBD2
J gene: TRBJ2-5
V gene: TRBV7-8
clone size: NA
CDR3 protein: CASSLHGLGETQYF
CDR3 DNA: TGTGCCAGCAGCCTACACGGACTAGGAGAGACCCAGTACTTC

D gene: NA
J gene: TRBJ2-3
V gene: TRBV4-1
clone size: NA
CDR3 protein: CASSQAPGARTDTQYF
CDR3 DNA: TGCGCCAGCAGCCAAGCTCCAGGGGCGCGTACAGATACGCAGTATTTT

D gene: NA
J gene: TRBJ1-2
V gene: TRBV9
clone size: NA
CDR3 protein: CASSAKRGYTF
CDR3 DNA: TGTGCCAGCAGCGCCAAGAGGGGCTACACCTTC

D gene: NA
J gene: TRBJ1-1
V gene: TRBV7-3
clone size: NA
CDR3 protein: CASSSQGANTEAFF
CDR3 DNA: TGTGCCAGCAGCTCCCAAGGGGCGAACACTGAAGCTTTCTTT

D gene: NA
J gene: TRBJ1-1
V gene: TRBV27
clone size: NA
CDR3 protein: CASSTPQGPAFF
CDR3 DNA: TGTGCCAGCAGTACTCCACAGGGTCCAGCTTTCTTT

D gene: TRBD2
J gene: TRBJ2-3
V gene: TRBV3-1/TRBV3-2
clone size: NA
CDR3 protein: CASSQDWREGGTDTQYF
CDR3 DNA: TGTGCCAGCAGCCAAGACTGGAGGGAGGGAGGCACAGATACGCAGTATTTT

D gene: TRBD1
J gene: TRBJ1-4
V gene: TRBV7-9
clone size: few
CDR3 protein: CASSLTPGQGGTNEKLFF
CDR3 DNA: TGTGCCAGCAGCCTAACACCGGGACAGGGGGGAACTAATGAAAAACTGTTTTTT

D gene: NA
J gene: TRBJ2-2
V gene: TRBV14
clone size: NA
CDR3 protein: CASSLSGDTGELFF
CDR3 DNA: TGTGCCAGCAGCCTCTCAGGGGACACCGGGGAGCTGTTTTTT

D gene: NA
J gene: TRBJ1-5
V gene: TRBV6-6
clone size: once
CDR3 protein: CASSYSGQPQHF
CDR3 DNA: TGTGCCAGCAGTTACTCAGGTCAGCCCCAGCATTTT

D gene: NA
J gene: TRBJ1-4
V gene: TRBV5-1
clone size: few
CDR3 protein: CASSLAGGEEKLFF
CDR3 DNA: TGCGCCAGCAGCTTGGCCGGGGGCGAAGAAAAACTGTTTTTT

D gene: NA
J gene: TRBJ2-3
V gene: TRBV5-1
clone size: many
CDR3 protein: CASRAGMVGTDTQYF
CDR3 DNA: TGCGCCAGCAGGGCGGGTATGGTGGGCACAGATACGCAGTATTTT

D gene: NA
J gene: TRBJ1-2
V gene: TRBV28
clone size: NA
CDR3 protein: CASSLRPGLYGYTF
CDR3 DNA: TGTGCCAGCAGTTTACGCCCAGGGCTCTATGGCTACACCTTC

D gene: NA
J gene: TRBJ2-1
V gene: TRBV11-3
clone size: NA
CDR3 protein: CASSPGNVGHEQFF
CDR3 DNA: TGTGCCAGCAGCCCGGGAAATGTCGGGCATGAGCAGTTCTTC

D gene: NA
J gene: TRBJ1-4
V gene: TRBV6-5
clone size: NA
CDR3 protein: CASSYGRGIDEKLFF
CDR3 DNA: TGTGCCAGCAGTTACGGGAGGGGTATTGATGAAAAACTGTTTTTT

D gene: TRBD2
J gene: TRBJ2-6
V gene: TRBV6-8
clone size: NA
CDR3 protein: CASSLPKTSGRAGGANVLTF
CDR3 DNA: TGTGCCAGCAGCTTACCGAAGACTAGCGGGAGGGCCGGTGGGGCCAACGTCCTGACTTTC

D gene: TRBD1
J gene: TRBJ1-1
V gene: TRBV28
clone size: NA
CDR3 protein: CASSYPRAGGTEAFF
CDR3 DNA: TGTGCCAGCAGTTACCCTCGCGCAGGGGGCACTGAAGCTTTCTTT

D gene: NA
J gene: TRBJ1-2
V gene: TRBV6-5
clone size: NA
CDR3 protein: CASGINSGRTTF
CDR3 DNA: TGTGCCAGCGGGATCAACAGCGGACGAACCACCTTC

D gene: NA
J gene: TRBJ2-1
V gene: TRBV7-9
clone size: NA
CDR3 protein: CASSLNEVGEQFF
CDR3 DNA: TGTGCCAGCAGCTTAAACGAGGTAGGGGAGCAGTTCTTC

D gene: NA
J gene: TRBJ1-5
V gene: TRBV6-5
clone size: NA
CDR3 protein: CASSYRGQGQPQHF
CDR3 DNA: TGTGCCAGCAGTTATCGGGGTCAGGGTCAGCCCCAGCATTTT

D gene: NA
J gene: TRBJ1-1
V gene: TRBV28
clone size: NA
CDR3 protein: CARQGIQTEAFF
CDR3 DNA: TGTGCCAGGCAGGGAATTCAAACTGAAGCTTTCTTT

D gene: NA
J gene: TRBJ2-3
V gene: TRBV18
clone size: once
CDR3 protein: CASSLTDTQYF
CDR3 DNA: TGTGCCAGCTCGCTAACAGATACGCAGTATTTT

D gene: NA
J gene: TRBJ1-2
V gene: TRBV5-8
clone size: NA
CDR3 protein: CASSLGSRVEAHTF
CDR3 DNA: TGTGCCAGCAGCTTGGGATCCAGGGTTGAGGCACACACCTTC

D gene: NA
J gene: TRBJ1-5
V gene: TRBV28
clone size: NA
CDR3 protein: CASRNGGANQPQHF
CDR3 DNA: TGTGCCAGCAGAAATGGTGGGGCGAATCAGCCCCAGCATTTT

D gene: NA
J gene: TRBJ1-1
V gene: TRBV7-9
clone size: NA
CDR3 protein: CASSLQGRDTEAFF
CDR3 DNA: TGTGCCAGCAGCCTCCAGGGGAGGGACACTGAAGCTTTCTTT

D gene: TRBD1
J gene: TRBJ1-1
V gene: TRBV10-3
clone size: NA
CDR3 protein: CAIGQGGTEAFF
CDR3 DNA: TGTGCCATCGGACAGGGAGGAACTGAAGCTTTCTTT

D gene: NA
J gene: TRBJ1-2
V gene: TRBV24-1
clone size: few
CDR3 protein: CATSETGRLYGYTF
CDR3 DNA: TGTGCCACCAGTGAAACGGGACGCCTCTATGGCTACACCTTC

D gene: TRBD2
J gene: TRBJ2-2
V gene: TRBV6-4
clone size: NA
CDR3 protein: CASSDYGGRAPGELFF
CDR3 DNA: TGTGCCAGCAGTGACTACGGTGGGAGGGCCCCCGGGGAGCTGTTTTTT

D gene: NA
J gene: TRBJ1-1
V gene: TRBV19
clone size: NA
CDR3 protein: CASSMGAGTEAFF
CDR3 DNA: TGTGCCAGTAGTATGGGAGCGGGCACTGAAGCTTTCTTT

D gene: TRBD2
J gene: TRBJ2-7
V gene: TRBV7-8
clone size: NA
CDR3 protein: CASSLVAGGSYEQYF
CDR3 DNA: TGTGCCAGCAGCTTAGTCGCGGGAGGCTCCTACGAGCAGTACTTC

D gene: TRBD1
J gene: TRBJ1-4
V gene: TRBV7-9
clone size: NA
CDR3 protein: CASGVSGQLNEKLFF
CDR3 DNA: TGTGCCAGCGGGGTTTCGGGACAGTTAAATGAAAAACTGTTTTTT

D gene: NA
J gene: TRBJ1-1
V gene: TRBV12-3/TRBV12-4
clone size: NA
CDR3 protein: CASSPSLGFRAFF
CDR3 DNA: TGTGCCAGCAGCCCCTCATTGGGGTTCCGAGCTTTCTTT

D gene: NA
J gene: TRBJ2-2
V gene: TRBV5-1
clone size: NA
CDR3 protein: CASSRRGHLNTGELFF
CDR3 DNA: TGCGCCAGCAGCCGTCGGGGACACCTAAACACCGGGGAGCTGTTTTTT

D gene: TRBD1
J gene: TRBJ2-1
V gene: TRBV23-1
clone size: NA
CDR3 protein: CASSQPEQGRSYNEQFF
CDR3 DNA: TGCGCCAGCAGTCAGCCCGAACAGGGGAGAAGCTACAATGAGCAGTTCTTC